This T cell receptor (beta chain) derives from a study of blood T cell repertoires in COVID-19. On the study more broadly: Researchers got acute and convalescent COVID-19 samples from the United States, Italy and Spain. T cells, B-cell-depleted T cells, or PBMCs provided the cDNA or gDNA that served as material.

This CDR3 spans 14 amino acids. Trimming removed 7 bases at V and 6 bases at J, with 19 bases between. The germline gives CDR1 SGHRS, CDR2 YFSETQ. In the source study's methods: Cell counts per sample came from amplifying reference gene primers. Data came from immunoSEQ multiplex PCR; TCRdb stores just in-frame clones and leaves some out. The V and J calls and the clone size are those of that table, but D and trimming were determined from the DNA. The repertoire holds 150,000 to 200,000 clones, with around 88% as singletons. Input material: peripheral blood. The chain combines TRBV5-1 with TRBJ1-2; tentative D call: TRBD1 (5 bases). The source of this sequence is a woman in her 70s who had recovered from COVID-19. CDR3: CASAGTMGGDGYTF. The CDR3, as DNA: TGCGCCAGCGCCGGGACGATGGGGGGAGATGGCTACACCTTC.